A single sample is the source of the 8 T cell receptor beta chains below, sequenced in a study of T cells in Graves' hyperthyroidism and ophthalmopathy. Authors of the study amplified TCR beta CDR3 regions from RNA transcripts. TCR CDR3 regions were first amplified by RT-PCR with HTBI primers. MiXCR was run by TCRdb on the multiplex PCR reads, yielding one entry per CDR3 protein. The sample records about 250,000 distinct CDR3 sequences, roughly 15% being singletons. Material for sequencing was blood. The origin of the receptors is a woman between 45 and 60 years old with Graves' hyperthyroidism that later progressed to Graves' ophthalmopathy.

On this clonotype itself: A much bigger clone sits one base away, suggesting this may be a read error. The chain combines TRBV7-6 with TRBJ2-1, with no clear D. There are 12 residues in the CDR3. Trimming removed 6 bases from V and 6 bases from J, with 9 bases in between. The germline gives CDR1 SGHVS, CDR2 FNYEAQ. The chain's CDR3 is CASRHESNEQFF. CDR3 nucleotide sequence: TGTGCCAGCAGACACGAAAGCAATGAGCAGTTCTTC.

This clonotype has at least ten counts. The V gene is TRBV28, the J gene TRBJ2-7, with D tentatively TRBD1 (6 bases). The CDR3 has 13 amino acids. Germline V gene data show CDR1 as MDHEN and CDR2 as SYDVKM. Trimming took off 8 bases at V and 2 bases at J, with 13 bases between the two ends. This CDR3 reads CASVRTATYEQYF. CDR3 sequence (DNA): TGTGCCAGCGTAAGGACAGCCACCTACGAGCAGTACTTC.

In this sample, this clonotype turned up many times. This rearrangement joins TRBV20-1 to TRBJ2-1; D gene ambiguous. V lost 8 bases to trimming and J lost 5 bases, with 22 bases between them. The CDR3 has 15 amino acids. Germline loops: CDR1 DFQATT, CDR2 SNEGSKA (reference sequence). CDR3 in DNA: TGCAGTCCTCAAGGCGGCGGACCATACGACAATGAGCAGTTCTTC. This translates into CSPQGGGPYDNEQFF.

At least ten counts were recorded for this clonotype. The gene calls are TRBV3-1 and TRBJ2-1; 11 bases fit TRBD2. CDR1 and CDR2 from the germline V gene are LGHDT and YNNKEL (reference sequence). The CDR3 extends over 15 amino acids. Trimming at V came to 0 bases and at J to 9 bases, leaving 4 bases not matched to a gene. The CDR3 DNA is TGTGCCAGCAGCCAAGATAGCGGGAGGGCCGCTGAGCAGTTCTTC. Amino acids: CASSQDSGRAAEQFF.

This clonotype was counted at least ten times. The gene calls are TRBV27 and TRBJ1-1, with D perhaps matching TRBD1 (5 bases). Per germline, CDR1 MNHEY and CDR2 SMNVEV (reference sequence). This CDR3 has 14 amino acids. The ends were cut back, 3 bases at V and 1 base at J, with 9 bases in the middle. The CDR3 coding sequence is TGTGCCAGCAGTTTGTGGCAGGGGAACACTGAAGCTTTCTTT. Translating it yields CASSLWQGNTEAFF.

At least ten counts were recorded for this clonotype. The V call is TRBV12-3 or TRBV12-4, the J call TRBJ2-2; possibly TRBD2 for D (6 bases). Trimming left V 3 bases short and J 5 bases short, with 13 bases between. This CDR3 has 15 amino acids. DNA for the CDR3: TGTGCCAGCAGTTTTGGAGGGATAGGAACCGGGGAGCTGTTTTTT. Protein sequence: CASSFGGIGTGELFF.

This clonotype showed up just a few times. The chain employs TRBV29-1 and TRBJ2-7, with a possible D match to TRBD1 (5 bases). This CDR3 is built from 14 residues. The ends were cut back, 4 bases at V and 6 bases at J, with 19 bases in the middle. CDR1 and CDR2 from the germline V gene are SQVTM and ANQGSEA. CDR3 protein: CSVVVLGLGREQYF. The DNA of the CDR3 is TGCAGCGTTGTCGTTCTGGGGCTAGGTCGCGAGCAGTACTTC.

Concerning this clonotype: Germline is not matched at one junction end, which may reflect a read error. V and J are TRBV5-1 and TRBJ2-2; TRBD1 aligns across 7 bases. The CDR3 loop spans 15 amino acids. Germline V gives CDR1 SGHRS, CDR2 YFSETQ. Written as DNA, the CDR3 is TGCGCCAGCAGCCGGGACAGCATGAACCCCGGGGAGCTGTTTTTT. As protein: CASSRDSMNPGELFF.